These 2 T cell receptor beta chains were all obtained from the same sample, sequenced in a study of cytomegalovirus exposure and HLA in healthy donors. The PCR was carried out with 60 Vbeta primers and 13 Jbeta primers. Profiled with immunoSEQ multiplex PCR; TCRdb holds only in-frame clones, not every one. The sample holds more than 85,000 clones, around 74% seen once. The specimen sequenced was PBMCs. The receptors derive from a boy aged 10-17 years in good health and CMV-seronegative.

This clone was recorded once. The CDR3 coding sequence is TGTGCCAGCAGAATACAGGGGGGCACAGATACGCAGTATTTT. Protein product: CASRIQGGTDTQYF. The chain recombines TRBV6-1 with TRBJ2-3, with 8 nucleotides matching TRBD1. CDR1 is MNHNS, CDR2 SASEGT, per germline. V trimming: 6 bases; J trimming: 1 base; junction bases outside the gene matches: 3. This CDR3 has 14 residues.

The chain recombines TRBV4-1 with TRBJ2-7; 8 nucleotides line up with TRBD2. This CDR3 is 15 amino acids long. Germline V gene lookup returns CDR1 MGHRA and CDR2 YSYEKL. The J segment lost 6 bases and the V segment lost 0 bases, leaving 7 bases of the junction unmatched. The CDR3 sequence is CASSQDANSGTEQYF. DNA of the CDR3: TGCGCCAGCAGCCAAGATGCGAATAGCGGGACCGAGCAGTACTTC.